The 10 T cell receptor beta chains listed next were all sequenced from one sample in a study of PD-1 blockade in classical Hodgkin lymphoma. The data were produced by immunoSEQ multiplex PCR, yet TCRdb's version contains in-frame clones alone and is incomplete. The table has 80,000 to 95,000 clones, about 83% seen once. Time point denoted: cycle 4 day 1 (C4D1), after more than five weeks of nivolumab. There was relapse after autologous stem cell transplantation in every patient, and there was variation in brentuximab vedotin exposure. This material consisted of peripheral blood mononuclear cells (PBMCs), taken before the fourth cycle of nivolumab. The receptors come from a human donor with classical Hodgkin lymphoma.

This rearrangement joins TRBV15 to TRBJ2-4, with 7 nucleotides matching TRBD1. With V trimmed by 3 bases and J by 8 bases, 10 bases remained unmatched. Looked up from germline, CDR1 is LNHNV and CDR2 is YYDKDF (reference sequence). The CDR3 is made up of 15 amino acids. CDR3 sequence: CATSSRGSVEDIQYF. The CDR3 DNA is TGTGCCACCAGCAGCAGGGGGTCGGTTGAGGACATTCAGTACTTC.

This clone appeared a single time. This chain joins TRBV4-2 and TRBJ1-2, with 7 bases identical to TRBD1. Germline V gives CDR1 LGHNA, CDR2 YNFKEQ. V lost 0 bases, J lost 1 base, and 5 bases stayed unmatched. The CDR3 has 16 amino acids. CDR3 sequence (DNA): TGTGCCAGCAGCCAAGATGGGACAGCTTATAACTATGGCTACACCTTC. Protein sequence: CASSQDGTAYNYGYTF.

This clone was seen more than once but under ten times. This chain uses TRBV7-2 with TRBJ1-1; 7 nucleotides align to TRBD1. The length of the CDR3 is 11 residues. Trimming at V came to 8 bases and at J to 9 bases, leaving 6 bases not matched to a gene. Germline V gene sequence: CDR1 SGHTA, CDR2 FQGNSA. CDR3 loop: CASGRDRQAFF. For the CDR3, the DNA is TGTGCCAGCGGCCGGGACAGACAAGCTTTCTTT.

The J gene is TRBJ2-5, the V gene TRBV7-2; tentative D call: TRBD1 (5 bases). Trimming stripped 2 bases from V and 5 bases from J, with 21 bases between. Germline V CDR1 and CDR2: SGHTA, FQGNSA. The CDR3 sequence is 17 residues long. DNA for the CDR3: TGTGCCAGCAGCTTACGTTCCTGGGGCGGAAAGGGGGAGACCCAGTACTTC. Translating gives CASSLRSWGGKGETQYF. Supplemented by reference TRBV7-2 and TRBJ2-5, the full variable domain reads GAGVSQSPSNKVTEKGKDVELRCDPISGHTALYWYRQSLGQGLEFLIYFQGNSAPDKSGLPSDRFSAERTGGSVSTLTIQRTQQEDSAVYLCASSLRSWGGKGETQYFGPGTRLLVL.

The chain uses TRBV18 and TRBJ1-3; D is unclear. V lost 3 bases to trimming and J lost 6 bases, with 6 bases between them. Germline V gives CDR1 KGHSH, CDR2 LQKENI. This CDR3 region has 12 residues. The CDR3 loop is CASSPSENTIYF. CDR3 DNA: TGTGCCAGCTCACCTTCGGAAAACACCATATATTTT.

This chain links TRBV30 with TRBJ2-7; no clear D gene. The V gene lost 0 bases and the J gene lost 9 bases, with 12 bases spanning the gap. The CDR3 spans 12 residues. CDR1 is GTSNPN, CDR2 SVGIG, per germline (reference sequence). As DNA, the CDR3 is TGTGCCTGGAGTGTAGGGCTAGGCGGGCAGTACTTC. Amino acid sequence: CAWSVGLGGQYF.

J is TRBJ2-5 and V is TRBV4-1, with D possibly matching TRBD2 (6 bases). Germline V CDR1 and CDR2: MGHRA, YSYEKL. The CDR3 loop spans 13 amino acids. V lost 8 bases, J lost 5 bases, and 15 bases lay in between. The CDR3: CASSTVRGETQYF. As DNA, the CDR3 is TGCGCCAGCTCTACGGTCCGGGGGGAGACCCAGTACTTC.

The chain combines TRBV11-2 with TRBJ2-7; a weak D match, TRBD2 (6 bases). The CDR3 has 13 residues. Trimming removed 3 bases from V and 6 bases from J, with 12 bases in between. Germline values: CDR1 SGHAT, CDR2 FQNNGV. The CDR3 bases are TGTGCCAGCAGCTTGACTAGTCCCGGCGAGCAGTACTTC. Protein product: CASSLTSPGEQYF.

The CDR3 coding sequence is TGTGCCAGCAGCCATTCAACGGAGACCCAGTACTTC. Its translation: CASSHSTETQYF. The chain is built from TRBV14 and TRBJ2-5; D is ambiguous. Germline assignment: CDR1 SGHDN and CDR2 FVKESK. V was shortened by 3 bases and J by 5 bases, with 7 bases between the two germline ends. There are 12 residues in the CDR3.

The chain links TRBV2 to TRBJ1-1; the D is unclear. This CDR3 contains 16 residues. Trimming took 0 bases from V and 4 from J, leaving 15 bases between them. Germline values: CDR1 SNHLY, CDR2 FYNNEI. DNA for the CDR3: TGTGCCAGCAGTGAAGCGGGGTTGAGGGTCGGCACTGAAGCTTTCTTT. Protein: CASSEAGLRVGTEAFF.